A selection of T cell receptor beta chains follows, all from one sample in a study of CD8 T cells in ankylosing spondylitis. One entry per CDR3 protein results from TCRdb running MiXCR on the 5' RACE reads. The sample contains some 240,000 distinct CDR3 sequences, 20% to 30% of which appear only once. The material sequenced was blood, either unsorted or a sorted T cell fraction (not recorded which). These TCRs come from a male donor with ankylosing spondylitis or in good health (not recorded which). CDR3s include the opening cysteine and the closing phenylalanine or tryptophan. The D gene is left open where the match is weak. Only part of the rows carry a size: once, few, many, or a class if the clone is expanded.

j_call: TRBJ2-2; d_call: TRBD2; v_call: TRBV20-1; clone_size: few; cdr3_aa: CSASTLAAGGRTGELFF; cdr3_nt: TGCAGTGCTAGCACTCTGGCGGCGGGGGGGAGGACCGGGGAGCTGTTTTTT
j_call: TRBJ2-5; d_call: -; v_call: TRBV7-8; clone_size: many; cdr3_aa: CASSGGGGTQYF; cdr3_nt: TGTGCCAGCAGCGGGGGTGGGGGCACCCAGTACTTC
j_call: TRBJ1-4; d_call: -; v_call: TRBV12-3/TRBV12-4; clone_size: many; cdr3_aa: CASSLFEKLFF; cdr3_nt: TGTGCCAGCAGTTTATTTGAAAAACTGTTTTTT
j_call: TRBJ1-6; d_call: -; v_call: TRBV12-3/TRBV12-4; clone_size: -; cdr3_aa: CASSFGAREPLHF; cdr3_nt: TGTGCCAGCAGTTTTGGCGCTAGGGAACCCCTCCACTTT
j_call: TRBJ1-2; d_call: -; v_call: TRBV6-5; clone_size: few; cdr3_aa: CASSTRPRHRNYGYTF; cdr3_nt: TGTGCCAGCAGTACACGACCGAGACACCGTAACTATGGCTACACCTTC
j_call: TRBJ2-3; d_call: TRBD2; v_call: TRBV5-6; clone_size: many; cdr3_aa: CASSLVGDSGGAGTDTQYF; cdr3_nt: TGTGCCAGCAGCTTGGTAGGGGATAGCGGGGGGGCCGGCACAGATACGCAGTATTTT
j_call: TRBJ2-7; d_call: -; v_call: TRBV5-6; clone_size: -; cdr3_aa: CASSSFSRRIYEQYF; cdr3_nt: TGTGCCAGCAGCTCCTTCAGTAGACGGATCTACGAGCAGTACTTC
j_call: TRBJ2-3; d_call: TRBD2; v_call: TRBV7-8; clone_size: many; cdr3_aa: CASSPGTSGGLTDTQYF; cdr3_nt: TGTGCCAGCAGCCCAGGGACTAGCGGGGGGCTTACAGATACGCAGTATTTT
j_call: TRBJ1-5; d_call: TRBD1; v_call: TRBV10-3; clone_size: -; cdr3_aa: CAISEQGSNQPQHF; cdr3_nt: TGTGCCATCAGTGAACAGGGGTCCAATCAGCCCCAGCATTTT
j_call: TRBJ2-7; d_call: -; v_call: TRBV6-1; clone_size: few; cdr3_aa: CASSGQASYEQYF; cdr3_nt: TGTGCCAGCAGTGGACAGGCTTCCTACGAGCAGTACTTC
j_call: TRBJ2-4; d_call: -; v_call: TRBV20-1; clone_size: few; cdr3_aa: CSALGDRPLAKNIQYF; cdr3_nt: TGCAGTGCTCTGGGTGATCGGCCTTTAGCCAAAAACATTCAGTACTTC
j_call: TRBJ2-2; d_call: -; v_call: TRBV6-5; clone_size: -; cdr3_aa: CASSYRRGGTGELFF; cdr3_nt: TGTGCCAGCAGTTACAGAAGAGGGGGCACCGGGGAGCTGTTTTTT
j_call: TRBJ2-5; d_call: -; v_call: TRBV5-1; clone_size: many; cdr3_aa: CASSTPVQRQETQYF; cdr3_nt: TGCGCCAGCAGTACCCCAGTTCAGAGGCAAGAGACCCAGTACTTC
j_call: TRBJ2-5; d_call: TRBD1; v_call: TRBV25-1; clone_size: -; cdr3_aa: CASSEGALETQYF; cdr3_nt: TGTGCCAGCTCCGAGGGGGCCTTAGAGACCCAGTACTTC
j_call: TRBJ2-3; d_call: -; v_call: TRBV20-1; clone_size: -; cdr3_aa: CSATQWATDTQYF; cdr3_nt: TGCAGTGCCACCCAGTGGGCCACAGATACGCAGTATTTT
j_call: TRBJ2-3; d_call: TRBD1; v_call: TRBV24-1; clone_size: many; cdr3_aa: CATSEPNTGAGDTQYF; cdr3_nt: TGTGCCACCAGTGAACCTAACACAGGGGCTGGGGATACGCAGTATTTT
j_call: TRBJ1-6; d_call: -; v_call: TRBV20-1; clone_size: many; cdr3_aa: CSARDGTGGAPLHF; cdr3_nt: TGCAGTGCTAGAGATGGGACGGGAGGCGCACCCCTCCACTTT
j_call: TRBJ2-3; d_call: -; v_call: TRBV20-1; clone_size: -; cdr3_aa: CSARRVASTDTQYF; cdr3_nt: TGCAGTGCTAGACGGGTGGCAAGCACAGATACGCAGTATTTT
j_call: TRBJ2-3; d_call: -; v_call: TRBV20-1; clone_size: -; cdr3_aa: CSAQGSNTDTQYF; cdr3_nt: TGCAGTGCTCAGGGGTCCAACACAGATACGCAGTATTTT
j_call: TRBJ2-7; d_call: -; v_call: TRBV12-3/TRBV12-4; clone_size: -; cdr3_aa: CASSGLMTSYEQYF; cdr3_nt: TGTGCCAGCAGTGGGCTCATGACTAGTTACGAGCAGTACTTC
j_call: TRBJ2-5; d_call: -; v_call: TRBV20-1; clone_size: many; cdr3_aa: CSARSGRQKQETQYF; cdr3_nt: TGCAGTGCTAGGTCCGGACGACAGAAACAAGAGACCCAGTACTTC
j_call: TRBJ1-6; d_call: -; v_call: TRBV12-3/TRBV12-4; clone_size: many; cdr3_aa: CASTSMGLSPLHF; cdr3_nt: TGTGCCAGCACGTCAATGGGGTTGTCACCCCTCCACTTT
j_call: TRBJ2-2; d_call: -; v_call: TRBV5-1; clone_size: -; cdr3_aa: CASSPVRTGELFF; cdr3_nt: TGCGCCAGCAGCCCCGTAAGAACCGGGGAGCTGTTTTTT
j_call: TRBJ2-2; d_call: -; v_call: TRBV6-5; clone_size: -; cdr3_aa: CASSHGTGNTGELFF; cdr3_nt: TGTGCCAGCAGTCACGGGACGGGGAACACCGGGGAGCTGTTTTTT
j_call: TRBJ1-6; d_call: TRBD1; v_call: TRBV10-3; clone_size: -; cdr3_aa: CAISEAYTGQNSPLHF; cdr3_nt: TGTGCCATCAGTGAGGCCTACACGGGACAGAATTCACCCCTCCACTTT
j_call: TRBJ2-6; d_call: TRBD1; v_call: TRBV20-1; clone_size: -; cdr3_aa: CRVPSGTGLSGANVLTF; cdr3_nt: TGCAGAGTACCCTCGGGGACAGGACTCTCTGGGGCCAACGTCCTGACTTTC
j_call: TRBJ2-2; d_call: TRBD2; v_call: TRBV29-1; clone_size: few; cdr3_aa: CSVATSGGRTGELFF; cdr3_nt: TGCAGCGTTGCAACTAGCGGGGGACGTACCGGGGAGCTGTTTTTT
j_call: TRBJ1-2; d_call: TRBD1; v_call: TRBV20-1; clone_size: few; cdr3_aa: CSAVGQGAYGYTF; cdr3_nt: TGCAGTGCCGTTGGACAGGGGGCTTATGGCTACACCTTC
j_call: TRBJ2-5; d_call: -; v_call: TRBV29-1; clone_size: -; cdr3_aa: CSATKSQKSETQYF; cdr3_nt: TGCAGCGCAACAAAATCACAGAAATCAGAGACCCAGTACTTC
j_call: TRBJ1-5; d_call: -; v_call: TRBV29-1; clone_size: few; cdr3_aa: CSVRPDPGQPQHF; cdr3_nt: TGCAGCGTGAGACCTGACCCTGGGCAGCCCCAGCATTTT
j_call: TRBJ2-7; d_call: -; v_call: TRBV28; clone_size: -; cdr3_aa: CASSLTGARSYEQYF; cdr3_nt: TGTGCCAGCAGTTTAACCGGGGCCCGCTCCTACGAGCAGTACTTC
j_call: TRBJ2-7; d_call: -; v_call: TRBV12-3/TRBV12-4; clone_size: -; cdr3_aa: CASSLAGRVYEQYF; cdr3_nt: TGTGCCAGCAGTTTAGCGGGCAGGGTCTACGAGCAGTACTTC
j_call: TRBJ1-4; d_call: -; v_call: TRBV5-1; clone_size: many; cdr3_aa: CASSLGSTNEKLFF; cdr3_nt: TGCGCCAGCAGCTTAGGTTCAACTAATGAAAAACTGTTTTTT
j_call: TRBJ1-4; d_call: TRBD1; v_call: TRBV3-1; clone_size: -; cdr3_aa: CASSPGQGAYEKLFF; cdr3_nt: TGTGCCAGCAGCCCGGGACAGGGGGCTTATGAAAAACTGTTTTTT
j_call: TRBJ2-5; d_call: TRBD1; v_call: TRBV29-1; clone_size: few; cdr3_aa: CSFIRGETQYF; cdr3_nt: TGCAGCTTTATCAGGGGGGAGACCCAGTACTTC
j_call: TRBJ2-5; d_call: -; v_call: TRBV7-9; clone_size: many; cdr3_aa: CASSLMGGQETQYF; cdr3_nt: TGTGCCAGCAGCTTAATGGGTGGCCAAGAGACCCAGTACTTC
j_call: TRBJ2-1; d_call: -; v_call: TRBV27; clone_size: many; cdr3_aa: CASREGGPYNEQFF; cdr3_nt: TGTGCCAGCAGGGAGGGGGGGCCCTACAATGAGCAGTTCTTC
j_call: TRBJ2-7; d_call: -; v_call: TRBV20-1; clone_size: few; cdr3_aa: CSAKLDYEQYF; cdr3_nt: TGCAGTGCCAAGTTGGACTACGAGCAGTACTTC
j_call: TRBJ2-2; d_call: -; v_call: TRBV24-1; clone_size: -; cdr3_aa: CATSRQIRGELFF; cdr3_nt: TGTGCCACCAGTAGGCAAATTCGGGGGGAGCTGTTTTTT